This T cell receptor beta chain stems from a study of cytomegalovirus exposure and HLA in healthy donors. Study-level findings and limits: Cytomegalovirus association was assigned to 170 or so TCR beta chains. About 87% or about 30% of the time was how often most TCR beta V segments were productive, according to an earlier analysis.

Germline CDR1 reads SGHRS; CDR2 reads YFSETQ. The V and J ends lost 4 bases and 8 bases, in that order; junction bases with no gene match: 15. This CDR3 spans 18 amino acids. Points on this clone: Its antigen is currently unknown.

Primers for the PCR totalled 60 Vbeta and 13 Jbeta. Authors' methods: In a later analysis, roughly 10 million of tens of millions of unique beta chains occurred in at least two donors. Generated by immunoSEQ multiplex PCR, the TCRdb table keeps only in-frame clones and is missing some. V, J and clone size were drawn from that table, and D and trimming were deduced from the DNA. The sample lists some 140,000 clones, over 65% occurring once. Sequenced sample: PBMCs. This chain links TRBV5-1 with TRBJ1-4; 12 positions agree with TRBD1. The source of this sequence is a woman aged 40 to 49 in good health and CMV-seronegative. Here the CDR3 DNA reads TGCGCCAGCAGCCCCGGGACAGGGGGCCGGCTGGTGTTGGAAAAACTGTTTTTT. Its protein product is CASSPGTGGRLVLEKLFF.